The 15 T cell receptor beta chains presented below share a single source sample, sequenced in a study of T cell changes during pregnancy in multiple sclerosis. Some clones are missing from TCRdb's copy, which holds only in-frame ones; the method was immunoSEQ multiplex PCR. This table holds some 80,000 clones, around 90% found once. The specimen was peripheral blood, collected before pregnancy. The source of these receptors is a female donor with multiple sclerosis, enrolled in a pregnancy study.

The rearrangement uses TRBV4-2 and TRBJ1-3; tentatively, D is TRBD1 (5 bases). The CDR3 totals 15 residues. Trimming removed 2 bases at V and 0 bases at J, with 8 bases between. Germline lookup yields CDR1 LGHNA and CDR2 YNFKEQ. DNA of the CDR3: TGTGCCAGCAGCCAAAAGCAGGGCTCTGGAAACACCATATATTTT. Residues: CASSQKQGSGNTIYF.

The chain combines TRBV5-6 with TRBJ1-2; the match to TRBD1 covers 9 bases. With V trimmed by 4 bases and J by 5 bases, 6 bases remained unmatched. Looked up from germline, CDR1 is SGHDT and CDR2 is YYEEEE. The CDR3 runs 14 residues. The CDR3 region is CASSLGQGWYGYTF. The CDR3 DNA is TGTGCCAGCAGCCTGGGACAGGGTTGGTATGGCTACACCTTC.

The chain recombines TRBV7-2 with TRBJ1-1; tentative D call: TRBD1 (6 bases). Trimming took 1 base from V and 2 from J, leaving 11 bases between them. This CDR3 has 15 amino acids. CDR1 is SGHTA and CDR2 is FQGNSA in the germline V gene. The CDR3: CASSLERRGNTEAFF. The CDR3 DNA follows: TGTGCCAGCAGCTTAGAACGCAGGGGAAACACTGAAGCTTTCTTT.

This clone was seen once. The chain combines TRBV7-2 with TRBJ2-7, with 8 bases fitting TRBD2. The CDR3 sequence is 14 residues long. The germline V gene encodes CDR1 SGHTA and CDR2 FQGNSA. The V and J ends lost 5 bases and 6 bases, in that order; junction bases with no gene match: 9. CDR3 nucleotide sequence: TGTGCCAGCAGCCGCCGTAGCGGGGAGCGCGAGCAGTACTTC. Amino acids: CASSRRSGEREQYF.

V usage is TRBV5-1 and J usage is TRBJ1-1; no firm D call. Between the trimmed V and J ends, which lost 7 bases and 4 bases, there was a span of 5 bases. The CDR3 totals 10 residues. Germline V lookup: CDR1 SGHRS, CDR2 YFSETQ. CDR3 region: CASRGTEAFF. CDR3 nucleotide sequence: TGCGCCAGCCGAGGCACTGAAGCTTTCTTT.

V and J are TRBV19 and TRBJ1-3, with unresolved D. V was pared by 7 bases and J by 2 bases, with 9 bases between. The CDR3 runs to 13 residues. Germline-derived CDR1 and CDR2 are LNHDA and SQIVND (reference sequence). The CDR3 sequence is CASMNIPGNTIYF. In DNA form, the CDR3 reads TGTGCCAGTATGAACATACCTGGAAACACCATATATTTT.

The chain recombines TRBV19 with TRBJ1-5; the D gene is possibly TRBD1 (6 bases). The CDR3 contains 15 residues. The V end was cut by 5 bases, the J end by 0 bases, with 11 bases between. Germline CDR1 is LNHDA and CDR2 is SQIVND (reference sequence). The CDR3 coding sequence is TGTGCCAGTAGTGGCAGGGGATATAGCAATCAGCCCCAGCATTTT. Its protein is CASSGRGYSNQPQHF.

The chain joins TRBV6-4 to TRBJ2-3; the match to TRBD2 covers 9 bases. Germline values: CDR1 MRHNA, CDR2 SNTAGT. The CDR3 is made up of 15 amino acids. V trimming: 5 bases; J trimming: 2 bases; junction bases outside the gene matches: 5. Written as DNA, the CDR3 is TGTGCCAGCAGTCCCCTAGCGGGGCACACAGATACGCAGTATTTT. Translating gives CASSPLAGHTDTQYF.

CDR3 amino acids: CASSYEGVGEQFF. The CDR3 bases are TGTGCCAGCAGCTACGAGGGGGTCGGTGAGCAGTTCTTC. This chain uses TRBV7-3 with TRBJ2-1; TRBD1 might be the D (6 bases). The CDR3 is made up of 13 amino acids. Germline lookup yields CDR1 SGHTA and CDR2 FQGTGA. The V end lost 4 bases, the J end lost 9 bases, and 13 bases lay between the germline ends.

This sequence joins TRBV5-8 and TRBJ2-7; maybe TRBD2 (7 bases). Trimming took 4 bases from V and 6 from J, leaving 29 bases between them. The CDR3 loop spans 18 amino acids. Germline V CDR1 and CDR2: SGHTS, YDEGEE. The CDR3 region is CASSGLQGRGMKSPEQYF. The CDR3 bases are TGTGCCAGCAGCGGCCTTCAGGGGAGGGGTATGAAGAGCCCCGAGCAGTACTTC. Combining the CDR3 with reference TRBV5-8 and TRBJ2-7 gives the whole variable domain EAGVTQSPTHLIKTRGQQATLRCSPISGHTSVYWYQQALGLGLQFLLWYDEGEERNRGNFPPRFSGRQFPNYSSELNVNALELEDSALYLCASSGLQGRGMKSPEQYFGPGTRLTVT.

V is TRBV5-1 and J is TRBJ2-3; unclear D gene. Germline V gene data show CDR1 as SGHRS and CDR2 as YFSETQ. V was shortened by 4 bases and J by 0 bases, with 15 bases between the two germline ends. CDR3 length: 16 amino acids. CDR3 in amino acids: CASSPPVVGSTDTQYF. The CDR3 nucleotides read TGCGCCAGCAGCCCTCCTGTCGTGGGCAGCACAGATACGCAGTATTTT.

The rearrangement joins TRBV6-5 to TRBJ1-6; 7 nucleotides match TRBD1. There are 15 residues in the CDR3. With V trimmed by 6 bases and J by 8 bases, 10 bases remained unmatched. The germline CDR1 and CDR2 sequences are MNHEY and SVGAGI. The CDR3 is CASSRRQGIDSPLHF. The CDR3 DNA follows: TGTGCCAGCAGCCGCCGACAGGGTATAGATTCACCCCTCCACTTT.

V gene TRBV27 combines with J gene TRBJ1-6; TRBD1 is a possible D gene (6 bases). The ends were cut back, 3 bases at V and 0 bases at J, with 18 bases in the middle. Germline CDR1 reads MNHEY; CDR2 reads SMNVEV (reference sequence). The CDR3 loop spans 19 amino acids. The CDR3 nucleotides read TGTGCCAGCAGTTTTGGCGCAGCGACGACAGGCTCCTATAATTCACCCCTCCACTTT. Translated: CASSFGAATTGSYNSPLHF.

The CDR3, as DNA: TGTGCCAGCAGCGTAGGAGGGGACTCCTTTTACTATGGCTACACCTTC. Residues: CASSVGGDSFYYGYTF. The chain recombines TRBV9 with TRBJ1-2; possible D gene TRBD1, 5 bases. CDR1 and CDR2 (germline): SGDLS, YYNGEE. Trimming took 0 bases from V and 3 from J, leaving 15 bases between them. The CDR3 spans 16 residues.

V gene TRBV29-1 combines with J gene TRBJ1-1; possibly TRBD1 for D (6 bases). CDR1 and CDR2 (germline): SQVTM, ANQGSEA. V lost 1 base, J lost 10 bases, and 10 bases lay in between. This CDR3 contains 11 residues. The CDR3 region has the DNA TGCAGCGTTGAAGTTAACAGGGCAGCTTTCTTT. Translation: CSVEVNRAAFF.